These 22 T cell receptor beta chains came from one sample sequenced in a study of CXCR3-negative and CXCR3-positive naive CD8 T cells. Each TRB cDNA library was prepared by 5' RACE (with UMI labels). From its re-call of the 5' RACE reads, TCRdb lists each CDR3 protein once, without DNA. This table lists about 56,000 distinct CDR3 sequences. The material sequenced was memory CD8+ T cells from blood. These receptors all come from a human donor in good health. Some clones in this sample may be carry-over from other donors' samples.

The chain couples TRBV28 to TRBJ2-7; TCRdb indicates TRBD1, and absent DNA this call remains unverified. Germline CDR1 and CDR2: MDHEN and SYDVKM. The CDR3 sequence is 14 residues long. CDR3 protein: CASRGRDDSYEQYF. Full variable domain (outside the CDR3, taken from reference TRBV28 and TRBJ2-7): DVKVTQSSRYLVKRTGEKVFLECVQDMDHENMFWYRQDPGLGLRLIYFSYDVKMKEKGDIPEGYSVSREKKERFSLILESASTNQTSMYLCASRGRDDSYEQYFGPGTRLTVT.

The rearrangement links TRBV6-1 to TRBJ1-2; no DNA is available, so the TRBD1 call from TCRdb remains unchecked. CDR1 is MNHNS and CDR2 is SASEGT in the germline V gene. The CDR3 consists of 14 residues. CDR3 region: CASSAGTATGGYTF.

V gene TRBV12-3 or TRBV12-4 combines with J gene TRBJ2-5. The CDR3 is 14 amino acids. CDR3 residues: CASSFVTVQETQYF.

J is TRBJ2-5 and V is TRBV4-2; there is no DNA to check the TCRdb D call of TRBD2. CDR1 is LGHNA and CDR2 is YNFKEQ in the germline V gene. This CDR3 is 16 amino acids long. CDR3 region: CASSQDRGSGSETQYF.

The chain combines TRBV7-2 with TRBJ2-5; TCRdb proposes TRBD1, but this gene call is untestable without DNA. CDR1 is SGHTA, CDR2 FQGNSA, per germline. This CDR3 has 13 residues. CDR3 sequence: CASRKTGHETQYF.

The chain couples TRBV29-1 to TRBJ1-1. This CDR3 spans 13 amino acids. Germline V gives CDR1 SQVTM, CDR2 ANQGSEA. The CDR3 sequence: CSVEVSGRNEAFF.

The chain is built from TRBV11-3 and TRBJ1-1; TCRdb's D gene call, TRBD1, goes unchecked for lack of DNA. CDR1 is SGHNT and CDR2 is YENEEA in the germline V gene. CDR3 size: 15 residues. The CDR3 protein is CASSPGTGLNTEAFF.

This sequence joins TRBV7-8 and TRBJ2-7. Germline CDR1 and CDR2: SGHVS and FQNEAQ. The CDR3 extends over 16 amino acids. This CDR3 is CASSLFVARSSYEQYF.

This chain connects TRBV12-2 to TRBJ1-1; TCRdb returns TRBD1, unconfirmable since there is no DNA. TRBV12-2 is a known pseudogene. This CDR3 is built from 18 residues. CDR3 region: CASRLAGDLSGHNTEAFF.

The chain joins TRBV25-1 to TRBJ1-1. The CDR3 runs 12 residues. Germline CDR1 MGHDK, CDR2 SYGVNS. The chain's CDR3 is CASSDLGLRPKF.

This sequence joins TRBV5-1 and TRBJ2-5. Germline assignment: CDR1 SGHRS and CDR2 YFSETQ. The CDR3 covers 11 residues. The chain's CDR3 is CASISQETQYF.

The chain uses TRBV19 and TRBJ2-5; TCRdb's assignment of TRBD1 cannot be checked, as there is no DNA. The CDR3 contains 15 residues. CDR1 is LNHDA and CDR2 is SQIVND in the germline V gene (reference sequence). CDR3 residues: CASSIVRPDGETQYF.

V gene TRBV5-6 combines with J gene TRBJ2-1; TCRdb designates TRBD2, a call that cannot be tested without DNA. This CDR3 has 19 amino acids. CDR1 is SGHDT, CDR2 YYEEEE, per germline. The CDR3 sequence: CASSMGLAGVRGFGNEQFF.

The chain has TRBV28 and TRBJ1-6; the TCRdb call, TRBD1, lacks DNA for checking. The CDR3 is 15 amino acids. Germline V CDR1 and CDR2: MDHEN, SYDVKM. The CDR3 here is CASSPGDREVSPLHF.

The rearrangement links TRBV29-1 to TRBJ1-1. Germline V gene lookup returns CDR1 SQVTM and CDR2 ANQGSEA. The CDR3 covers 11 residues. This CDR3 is CSVVGNTEAFF.

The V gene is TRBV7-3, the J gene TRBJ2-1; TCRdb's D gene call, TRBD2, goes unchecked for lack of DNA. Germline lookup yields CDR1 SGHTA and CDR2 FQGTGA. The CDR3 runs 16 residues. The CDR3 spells CASSLSPSGEYNEQFF.

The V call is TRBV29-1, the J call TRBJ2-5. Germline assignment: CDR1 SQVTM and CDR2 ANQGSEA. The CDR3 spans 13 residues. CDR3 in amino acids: CSVEDRQVETQYF.

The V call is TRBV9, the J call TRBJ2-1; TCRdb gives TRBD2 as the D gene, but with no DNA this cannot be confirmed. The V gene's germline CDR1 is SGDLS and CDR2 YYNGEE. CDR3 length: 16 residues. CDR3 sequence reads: CASSQGGRGVFNEQFF.

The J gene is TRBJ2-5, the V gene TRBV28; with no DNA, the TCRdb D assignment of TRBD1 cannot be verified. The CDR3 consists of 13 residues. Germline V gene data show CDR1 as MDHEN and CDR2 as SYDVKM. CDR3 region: CASSLTGRETQYF. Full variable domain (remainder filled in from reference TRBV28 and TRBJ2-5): DVKVTQSSRYLVKRTGEKVFLECVQDMDHENMFWYRQDPGLGLRLIYFSYDVKMKEKGDIPEGYSVSREKKERFSLILESASTNQTSMYLCASSLTGRETQYFGPGTRLLVL.

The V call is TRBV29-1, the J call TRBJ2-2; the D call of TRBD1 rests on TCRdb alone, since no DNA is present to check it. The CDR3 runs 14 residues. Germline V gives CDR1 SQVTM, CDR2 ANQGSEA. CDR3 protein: CSVERDSNTGELFF.

CDR3 amino acids: CASSLAHLGNGGTDTQYF. The genes are TRBV11-3 and TRBJ2-3; TCRdb's D gene call, TRBD2, goes unchecked for lack of DNA. CDR3 length equals 18 residues. Germline CDR1 and CDR2: SGHNT and YENEEA.

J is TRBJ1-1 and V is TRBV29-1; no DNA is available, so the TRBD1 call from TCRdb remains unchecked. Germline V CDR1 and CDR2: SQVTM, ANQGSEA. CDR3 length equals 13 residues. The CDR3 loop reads CSVGPTRDIEAFF.